The subject of this entry is one TCR beta chain. Its antigen is currently unknown. The data are from a study of T cell responses to AZD1222 COVID-19 vaccine. V shed 2 bases and J shed 5 bases, with 17 bases lying between them. CDR1 SGHTA and CDR2 FQGNSA come from the germline V gene. This CDR3 comprises 16 residues. Some clones are missing from TCRdb's copy, which holds only in-frame ones; the method was immunoSEQ multiplex PCR. The table has approximately 160,000 clones, around 90% seen once. Study-level results: Only after the peak T cell response were repertoires sampled. Clonal diversity may have been underestimated in mostly white British donors.

The sample was peripheral blood, taken on day 0 of AZD1222 vaccination. The chain uses TRBV7-2 and TRBJ2-3; possibly TRBD1 or TRBD2 for D (6 bases each). This receptor was taken from an adult in good health. The CDR3 is CASSLSSGARGDTQYF. CDR3 nucleotides: TGTGCCAGCAGCTTATCGTCAGGGGCGCGGGGAGATACGCAGTATTTT.